This entry features one T cell receptor beta chain sequence. The data were obtained in a study of CDR3 diversity in severe acne. TCRdb called the PCR reads again in MiXCR, with one record for every CDR3 protein. Found here are about 84,000 distinct CDR3 sequences, under 60% of them singletons; the top ten hold approximately 14%. The CDR3 is 14 residues long. The germline V gene encodes CDR1 ENHRY and CDR2 SYGVKD. Trimming removed 0 bases at V and 4 bases at J, with 9 bases between. Sequencing was carried out using blood. This receptor was identified in a male donor in good health, without acne. The rearrangement uses TRBV10-3 and TRBJ2-5; tentatively, D is TRBD1 (5 bases). This CDR3 is CAISESGPRETQYF. The CDR3 DNA is TGTGCCATCAGTGAGTCGGGGCCTCGAGAGACCCAGTACTTC.